This TCR beta chain was sequenced during a study of response to subunit inactivated influenza vaccine. This clonotype came up a few times. Germline CDR1 is MDHEN and CDR2 is SYDVKM. The CDR3 length is 12 residues. V lost 6 bases and J lost 6; bases outside the gene matches: 5. TCRdb used MiXCR to reprocess the RT-PCR reads, holding one entry per CDR3 protein. The data show 710,000 or so distinct CDR3 sequences, around 16% seen once. The rearrangement links TRBV28 to TRBJ2-7; the match to TRBD1 covers 7 bases. This sequence originates from a man aged 50 to 59 who received an inactivated influenza vaccine. The sample here was PBMCs from blood, taken about 11 days after vaccination. The CDR3 DNA sequence: TGTGCCAGCAGAAGACAGGGATTCGAGCAGTACTTC. Residues: CASRRQGFEQYF.